The present T cell receptor (beta chain) was sequenced within a study of blood T cell repertoires in COVID-19. Looking at the study overall: The United States, Italy and Spain were the sources of the acute and convalescent COVID-19 samples. In each case, the material was cDNA or gDNA derived from T cells, B-cell-depleted T cells, or PBMCs.

As processed by the authors: Amplification of reference gene primers was used by the study to estimate nucleated cell counts. Produced via immunoSEQ multiplex PCR; TCRdb's table is partial and in-frame only. V, J and clone size are those of that table, while D and trimming were read from the DNA. The sample holds approximately 150,000 clones, roughly 85% seen once. The CDR3 spans 12 residues. The V and J ends lost 7 bases and 4 bases respectively, with 11 bases between them. Per germline, CDR1 MDHEN and CDR2 SYDVKM. The rearrangement links TRBV28 to TRBJ2-7, with D perhaps matching TRBD1 (6 bases). The sequence was collected from a human donor with acute or convalescent COVID-19. The donor label of this sample is uncertain. The sequenced sample was peripheral blood. CDR3 nucleotide sequence: TGTGCCAGCACTACGCAGGGGTACGAGCAGTACTTC. This encodes CASTTQGYEQYF. The variable domain in full, completed from reference TRBV28 and TRBJ2-7, reads DVKVTQSSRYLVKRTGEKVFLECVQDMDHENMFWYRQDPGLGLRLIYFSYDVKMKEKGDIPEGYSVSREKKERFSLILESASTNQTSMYLCASTTQGYEQYFGPGTRLTVT.